Listed here are 29 T cell receptor beta chains from one sample, sequenced in a study of T cell repertoires in aging, cancer and after chemotherapy. A mixed TRB-A/B primer pool amplified rearranged TRB by multiplex touch-down PCR. TCRdb used MiXCR to reprocess the multiplex PCR reads, holding one entry per CDR3 protein. Of roughly 2,500 distinct CDR3 sequences in the sample, 22% were seen once. Peripheral blood genomic DNA, not sorted cells or RNA, was the template. Sequenced sample: blood. The receptors shown here come from a human donor with a blood cancer.

Only a few counts were recorded for this clonotype. The chain is built from TRBV7-9 and TRBJ2-1; TRBD2 matches 7 bases. The CDR3 is made up of 15 amino acids. CDR1 is SEHNR, CDR2 FQNEAQ, per germline (reference sequence). Trimming at V came to 8 bases and at J to 0 bases, leaving 7 bases not matched to a gene. DNA for the CDR3: TGTGCCAGCTCCCCAGCGGGGAGCTCCTACAATGAGCAGTTCTTC. This gives the protein CASSPAGSSYNEQFF.

The sample holds a few counts of this clonotype. The J gene is TRBJ1-1, the V gene TRBV18; D is uncertain. Germline V lookup: CDR1 KGHSH, CDR2 LQKENI. The CDR3 is 14 amino acids. Trimming pared 3 bases from V and 5 bases from J, leaving 13 bases between. The CDR3 DNA reads TGTGCCAGCTCACCCTCGACGGCCGGGACTGAAGCTTTCTTT. Protein product: CASSPSTAGTEAFF.

This clonotype is medium-sized by share. The gene calls are TRBV11-3 and TRBJ1-2, with D maybe TRBD1 (6 bases). This CDR3 has 14 amino acids. Germline V CDR1 and CDR2: SGHNT, YENEEA. The V and J ends lost 5 bases and 3 bases respectively, with 13 bases between them. The CDR3 DNA follows: TGTGCCAGCAGCCTGGACAGTTCCTACTATGGCTACACCTTC. Its protein is CASSLDSSYYGYTF.

The chain links TRBV12-3 or TRBV12-4 to TRBJ2-5, with TRBD1 identical over 11 bases. The DNA end is a closer match to TRBJ2-7, so the J assignment may be wrong. The CDR3 runs to 14 residues. The CDR3 sequence: CASSLGTGGDEQYF. The CDR3 DNA reads as TGTGCCAGCAGTTTAGGGACAGGGGGCGACGAGCAGTACTTC.

In its sample, this clonotype was seen a few times. The chain is built from TRBV4-2 and TRBJ2-5; 16 nucleotides agree with TRBD2. V trimming: 4 bases; J trimming: 1 base; junction bases outside the gene matches: 3. Germline values: CDR1 LGHNA, CDR2 YNFKEQ. There are 17 residues in the CDR3. CDR3 DNA: TGTGCCAGCAGCCCGGGACTAGCGGGGGGGAGCCAAGAGACCCAGTACTTC. Translating it yields CASSPGLAGGSQETQYF.

This clonotype rates as medium-sized. The V gene is TRBV18, the J gene TRBJ2-3, with TRBD2 identical over 15 bases. Per germline, CDR1 KGHSH and CDR2 LQKENI. V shed 3 bases and J 2 bases; nucleotides not matched to a gene: 3. The CDR3 loop spans 17 amino acids. The chain's CDR3 is CASSPGLAGGITDTQYF. The CDR3 coding sequence is TGTGCCAGCTCACCCGGACTAGCGGGAGGGATCACAGATACGCAGTATTTT.

By share, this clonotype ranks as medium-sized. The CDR3 loop is CASSELREGPGELFF. CDR3 sequence (DNA): TGTGCCAGCAGTGAACTCAGAGAGGGACCGGGGGAGCTGTTTTTT. This chain uses TRBV6-1 with TRBJ2-2; D is tentatively TRBD1 or TRBD2 (5 bases each). V gave up 2 bases and J gave up 8 bases, with 15 bases separating them. This CDR3 region has 15 residues. Germline V lookup: CDR1 MNHNS, CDR2 SASEGT.

Comment on this clonotype: One base away lies a much larger clone, so this may be a sequencing read error. This sequence joins TRBV12-3 or TRBV12-4 and TRBJ1-2; D remains unclear. The CDR3 extends over 13 amino acids. For the CDR3, the DNA is TGTGCCAGCAGTTTTGGAGCCACCTACGAGCGGTACTTC. Its protein product is CASSFGATYERYF.

The gene calls are TRBV24-1 and TRBJ1-2, with 8 bases that match TRBD1. Looked up from germline, CDR1 is KGHDR and CDR2 is SFDVKD. The CDR3 is made up of 13 amino acids. The V gene end was trimmed by 4 bases and the J gene end by 8 bases; junction bases not matched to a gene: 5. The CDR3 coding sequence is TGTGCCACCAGTGAGCTGACAGGGGAAGGCTACACCTTC. Translated, it gives CATSELTGEGYTF.

By frequency in the sample, this clonotype is medium-sized. The chain combines TRBV30 with TRBJ2-1, with 8 nucleotides matching TRBD1. The length of the CDR3 is 15 residues. V lost 0 bases to trimming and J lost 5 bases; unmatched junction nucleotides: 6. The germline V gene encodes CDR1 GTSNPN and CDR2 SVGIG (reference sequence). The CDR3 loop is CAWSVPQGGHNEQFF. CDR3 nucleotide sequence: TGTGCCTGGAGTGTACCACAGGGGGGCCACAATGAGCAGTTCTTC.

By its share, this clonotype is medium-sized. The chain links TRBV19 to TRBJ2-1; a weak D match, TRBD1 (5 bases). This CDR3 spans 14 amino acids. CDR1 LNHDA and CDR2 SQIVND come from the germline V gene (reference sequence). Trimming took off 2 bases at V and 13 bases at J, with 18 bases between the two ends. The CDR3 DNA reads TGTGCCAGTAGTATAAGGTTGGGGCCACCACCACAGTTCTTC. It yields the protein CASSIRLGPPPQFF.

Sample share makes this clonotype medium-sized. The chain is built from TRBV12-3 or TRBV12-4 and TRBJ2-1; unclear D gene. Trimming pared 1 base from V and 6 bases from J, leaving 7 bases between. The CDR3 spans 13 residues. In DNA, the CDR3 is TGTGCCAGCAGTTTAGGGAACATCAATGAGCAGTTCTTC. Protein sequence: CASSLGNINEQFF.

By share, this clonotype ranks as medium-sized (0.01 to 0.1%). V usage is TRBV6-5 and J usage is TRBJ1-2, with 7 bases aligning to TRBD1. V gave up 6 bases and J gave up 6 bases; unmatched junction bases: 13. Germline V gene sequence: CDR1 MNHEY, CDR2 SVGAGI. This CDR3 comprises 15 residues. CDR3 protein: CASSRSTGARDGYTF. DNA for the CDR3: TGTGCCAGCAGCCGATCTACAGGGGCGAGGGATGGCTACACCTTC.

By share, this clonotype ranks as medium-sized. The chain employs TRBV18 and TRBJ2-1; D uncertain. Between the trimmed V and J ends, which lost 1 base and 7 bases, there was a span of 2 bases. Germline CDR1 and CDR2: KGHSH and LQKENI. CDR3 length: 11 residues. The chain's CDR3 is CASSPRNEQFF. The CDR3 DNA sequence: TGTGCCAGCTCACCACGTAATGAGCAGTTCTTC. The entire variable domain, with the rest obtained from reference TRBV18 and TRBJ2-1, is as follows: NAGVMQNPRHLVRRRGQEARLRCSPMKGHSHVYWYRQLPEEGLKFMVYLQKENIIDESGMPKERFSAEFPKEGPSILRIQQVVRGDSAAYFCASSPRNEQFFGPGTRLTVL.

This clonotype has only one observation. The genes are TRBV20-1 and TRBJ2-3; 9 bases map to TRBD2. CDR3 length equals 13 residues. The V segment lost 3 bases and the J segment 4 bases; nucleotides outside the gene matches: 2. Per germline, CDR1 DFQATT and CDR2 SNEGSKA (reference sequence). The CDR3 reads CSARGGGADTQYF. CDR3 DNA: TGCAGTGCTAGGGGCGGGGGGGCAGATACGCAGTATTTT.

For this clonotype: This clone may be a read error of a much larger clone one base away. The chain combines TRBV20-1 with TRBJ2-3; no firm D call. The CDR3 consists of 15 residues. V was clipped by 4 bases and J by 0 bases, with 14 bases between them. Germline assignment: CDR1 DFQATT and CDR2 SNEGSKA (reference sequence). The CDR3 protein is CSAKDPYRSTDTQYF. CDR3 nucleotide sequence: TGCAGTGCTAAAGATCCCTATCGGAGCACAGATACGCAGTATTTT.

V usage is TRBV2 and J usage is TRBJ2-7; TRBD1 agrees at 10 bases. The V gene's germline CDR1 is SNHLY and CDR2 FYNNEI. Trimming at V came to 8 bases and at J to 7 bases, leaving 8 bases not matched to a gene. CDR3 size: 13 residues. In DNA, the CDR3 is TGTGCCAGCCGGGACAGGGGATCGCCTGAGCAGTACGTC. Its translation: CASRDRGSPEQYV.

This clonotype is classed as medium-sized. The chain links TRBV12-3 or TRBV12-4 to TRBJ1-2; D perhaps matches TRBD1 (6 bases). The length of the CDR3 is 13 residues. V shed 8 bases and J shed 7 bases, with 17 bases lying between them. In nucleotides, the CDR3 is TGTGCCAGCGGCGATAGGGGGATGCGTGGCTACACCTTC. Protein sequence: CASGDRGMRGYTF.

In this sample, this clonotype is medium-sized (0.01 to 0.1%). The V gene is TRBV5-5, the J gene TRBJ2-7, with TRBD2 as a possible D gene (7 bases). With 1 base removed from V and 3 bases from J, the gap between germline ends came to 14 bases. Germline-derived CDR1 and CDR2 are SGHKS and YYEKEE (reference sequence). This CDR3 comprises 15 residues. In DNA, the CDR3 is TGTGCCAGCAGCTTGCTGGGAGGGGGAGACTACGAGCAGTACTTC. This translates into CASSLLGGGDYEQYF.

This clonotype is deemed medium-sized. The V call is TRBV12-3 or TRBV12-4, the J call TRBJ2-5; D gene uncertain. This CDR3 is built from 13 residues. Between the trimmed V and J ends, which lost 7 bases and 1 base, there was a span of 10 bases. The CDR3 DNA sequence: TGTGCCAGCAAAATATCGGCCCAAGAGACCCAGTACTTC. This gives the protein CASKISAQETQYF.

The chain carries TRBV7-9 and TRBJ2-3; no reliable D call. V lost 3 bases and J lost 0, with 22 bases in between. The CDR3 spans 19 residues. Per germline, CDR1 SEHNR and CDR2 FQNEAQ (reference sequence). This chain's CDR3 is CASSFIRSLRWGSTDTQYF. As DNA, the CDR3 is TGTGCCAGCAGCTTCATTCGTTCCCTACGGTGGGGTAGCACAGATACGCAGTATTTT.

In its sample, this clonotype ranks as large. The chain joins TRBV11-2 to TRBJ2-3; D perhaps matches TRBD1 (7 bases). V gave up 5 bases and J gave up 2 bases, with 14 bases separating them. This CDR3 has 15 residues. CDR1 is SGHAT and CDR2 is FQNNGV in the germline V gene. The CDR3 sequence is CASSTPGGLTDTQYF. The CDR3 DNA reads as TGTGCCAGCAGCACTCCAGGGGGACTCACAGATACGCAGTATTTT. The full variable domain, its missing parts supplied by reference TRBV11-2 and TRBJ2-3, is EAGVAQSPRYKIIEKRQSVAFWCNPISGHATLYWYQQILGQGPKLLIQFQNNGVVDDSQLPKDRFSAERLKGVDSTLKIQPAKLEDSAVYLCASSTPGGLTDTQYFGPGTRLTVL.

The chain links TRBV10-3 to TRBJ2-7; 9 bases fit TRBD1. The CDR3 covers 15 residues. Looked up from germline, CDR1 is ENHRY and CDR2 is SYGVKD. The junction had 7 bases not matched to a gene; V was cut back by 0 bases and J by 7 bases. Here the CDR3 reads CAISESGTGTGEQYF. The CDR3 DNA reads as TGTGCCATCAGTGAGTCTGGGACAGGGACGGGAGAGCAGTACTTC.

In its sample, this clonotype ranks as medium-sized (0.01 to 0.1%). The V gene is TRBV7-9, the J gene TRBJ2-1; 11 nucleotides match TRBD2. Trimming at V came to 1 base and at J to 5 bases, leaving 7 bases not matched to a gene. The CDR3 has 17 residues. From germline, CDR1 is SEHNR and CDR2 FQNEAQ (reference sequence). CDR3 DNA: TGTGCCAGCAGCTTAGGCCTAGCGGGAGGTACTCACAATGAGCAGTTCTTC. Its protein is CASSLGLAGGTHNEQFF. Variable domain in full (rest from reference TRBV7-9 and TRBJ2-1): DTGVSQNPRHKITKRGQNVTFRCDPISEHNRLYWYRQTLGQGPEFLTYFQNEAQLEKSRLLSDRFSAERPKGSFSTLEIQRTEQGDSAMYLCASSLGLAGGTHNEQFFGPGTRLTVL.

This clonotype was seen a few times. This chain connects TRBV4-1 to TRBJ2-2, with D possibly being TRBD1 (6 bases). Germline-derived CDR1 and CDR2 are MGHRA and YSYEKL. Trimming took off 1 base at V and 5 bases at J, with 11 bases between the two ends. The CDR3 runs to 15 residues. CDR3 DNA sequence: TGCGCCAGCAGCCAAGGGGGGCTAGCTACCGGGGAGCTGTTTTTT. The encoded protein is CASSQGGLATGELFF.

In this sample, this clonotype is medium-sized (0.01 to 0.1%). The chain employs TRBV19 and TRBJ2-1; tentative D call: TRBD2 (6 bases). Germline V lookup: CDR1 LNHDA, CDR2 SQIVND (reference sequence). Trimming shortened V by 1 base and J by 9 bases, and 13 bases separated the two germline ends. The CDR3 totals 14 residues. CDR3 sequence reads: CASSIAPGVGEQFF. As DNA, the CDR3 is TGTGCCAGTAGTATAGCTCCGGGAGTGGGTGAGCAGTTCTTC.

This clonotype is categorized as medium-sized. The chain joins TRBV5-4 to TRBJ2-3; 8 nucleotides align to TRBD2. With 0 bases clipped from V and 4 bases from J, the junction kept 4 bases outside the gene matches. The CDR3 spans 15 residues. Germline CDR1 and CDR2: SGHNT and YYREEE (reference sequence). CDR3 in DNA: TGTGCCAGCAGCTTGGCCGGGAGGGATCCAGATACGCAGTATTTT. Protein product: CASSLAGRDPDTQYF.

In this sample, this clonotype is medium-sized. The V and J genes are TRBV6-5 and TRBJ1-1; D might be TRBD1 (5 bases). This CDR3 contains 15 residues. In germline, CDR1 is MNHEY, CDR2 SVGAGI. V was clipped by 1 base and J by 4 bases, with 13 bases between them. For the CDR3, the DNA is TGTGCCAGCAGTTACTTTGCCCAGGGTGGCACTGAAGCTTTCTTT. Amino acids: CASSYFAQGGTEAFF.

This clonotype is termed medium-sized. The V gene is TRBV7-2, the J gene TRBJ2-3; D gene ambiguous. V lost 3 bases and J 4 bases, leaving 11 bases between the germline ends. Germline assignment: CDR1 SGHTA and CDR2 FQGNSA. The CDR3 is 14 residues long. CDR3 sequence reads: CASSFSSLPDTQYF. In DNA, the CDR3 is TGTGCCAGCAGCTTTAGTTCATTACCAGATACGCAGTATTTT.